What follows are 23 T cell receptor beta chains derived from one specimen sequenced in a study of Tregs in tolerant kidney transplant recipients. Libraries were prepared by immunoSEQ multiplex PCR; TCRdb keeps only in-frame clonotypes and omits some of them. The data show around 230,000 clones, around 82% seen once. Sequenced sample: CD4+ T cells from blood. Source of these receptors: a human donor in good health.

Of note for this clone: Other nucleotide sequences from this sample produce the same CDR3. V usage is TRBV6-5 and J usage is TRBJ1-1, with 7 bases fitting TRBD1. Germline V gives CDR1 MNHEY, CDR2 SVGAGI. The CDR3 is 15 residues long. The J segment lost 1 base and the V segment lost 0 bases, leaving 2 bases of the junction unmatched. In DNA, the CDR3 is TGTGCCAGCAGTTACTCAAACAGGGGGAACACTGAAGCTTTCTTT. Its protein product is CASSYSNRGNTEAFF.

The CDR3 DNA follows: TGTGCCAGCAGCCGCGGGACAGATACAGATACGCAGTATTTT. Its translation: CASSRGTDTDTQYF. The chain combines TRBV5-4 with TRBJ2-3; D is possibly TRBD1 (7 bases). CDR1 is SGHNT, CDR2 YYREEE, per germline (reference sequence). Trimming took off 4 bases at V and 3 bases at J, with 12 bases between the two ends. The CDR3 has 14 amino acids.

The chain recombines TRBV5-1 with TRBJ1-2; 11 positions match TRBD1. CDR1 SGHRS and CDR2 YFSETQ come from the germline V gene. V shed 4 bases and J 4 bases; nucleotides not matched to a gene: 9. The CDR3 totals 16 residues. DNA for the CDR3: TGCGCCAGCAGCCAAGGACAGGGGGCGATTGTCTATGGCTACACCTTC. Its protein product is CASSQGQGAIVYGYTF.

The sample holds one count of this clone. The V call is TRBV18, the J call TRBJ1-2; TRBD1 matches at 7 bases. The V segment lost 5 bases and the J segment 2 bases; nucleotides outside the gene matches: 5. This CDR3 comprises 14 residues. The germline gives CDR1 KGHSH, CDR2 LQKENI. The CDR3 reads CASSWDRSNYGYTF. Written as DNA, the CDR3 is TGTGCCAGCTCATGGGACAGAAGCAACTATGGCTACACCTTC.

The chain carries TRBV6-1 and TRBJ2-3; D is possibly TRBD1 or TRBD2 (5 bases each). This CDR3 is 15 amino acids long. V gave up 4 bases and J gave up 0 bases, with 11 bases separating them. Germline-derived CDR1 and CDR2 are MNHNS and SASEGT. CDR3 in amino acids: CASSGETASTDTQYF. CDR3 nucleotides: TGTGCCAGCAGTGGGGAGACAGCGAGCACAGATACGCAGTATTTT.

The chain recombines TRBV19 with TRBJ1-1; D call uncertain. This CDR3 has 13 amino acids. V shed 3 bases and J shed 0 bases, with 5 bases lying between them. Germline lookup yields CDR1 LNHDA and CDR2 SQIVND (reference sequence). The CDR3 coding sequence is TGTGCCAGTAGTATCAAGGTGAACACTGAAGCTTTCTTT. Amino acid sequence: CASSIKVNTEAFF.

V is TRBV27 and J is TRBJ2-7, with TRBD1 identical over 9 bases. V dropped 5 bases and J dropped 3; count of bases not matched to a gene: 5. Germline loops: CDR1 MNHEY, CDR2 SMNVEV (reference sequence). This CDR3 is 14 amino acids long. The CDR3 coding sequence is TGTGCCAGCAGTCCACGACAGGGGGGCTACGAGCAGTACTTC. Translation gives CASSPRQGGYEQYF.

The chain links TRBV5-4 to TRBJ2-5; 9 bases map to TRBD2. CDR1 is SGHNT, CDR2 YYREEE, per germline (reference sequence). The length of the CDR3 is 17 residues. V trimming: 1 base; J trimming: 5 bases; junction bases outside the gene matches: 12. Written as DNA, the CDR3 is TGTGCCAGCAGCTTGCCGGGTGCGGGAGGGCCAGGGGAGACCCAGTACTTC. Protein product: CASSLPGAGGPGETQYF.

The V and J genes are TRBV10-3 and TRBJ1-2, with unresolved D. The CDR3 runs to 13 residues. Germline loops: CDR1 ENHRY, CDR2 SYGVKD. Trimming stripped 0 bases from V and 3 bases from J, with 5 bases between. CDR3 sequence reads: CAISESADYGYTF. Written as DNA, the CDR3 is TGTGCCATCAGTGAGTCGGCAGACTATGGCTACACCTTC.

The chain combines TRBV5-1 with TRBJ2-3; TRBD2 matches 13 bases. J gave up 2 bases and V 4 bases, and 7 bases lay outside the gene matches. The CDR3 loop spans 17 amino acids. Per the germline V gene, CDR1 is SGHRS and CDR2 is YFSETQ. The CDR3 loop reads CASSQWTSGGLTDTQYF. The CDR3 DNA reads TGCGCCAGCAGCCAGTGGACTAGCGGGGGACTCACAGATACGCAGTATTTT.

CDR3 sequence reads: CASSQRVGENTGELFF. The CDR3 DNA reads as TGCGCCAGCAGCCAGAGGGTAGGAGAGAACACCGGGGAGCTGTTTTTT. V and J are TRBV4-1 and TRBJ2-2; D is perhaps TRBD2 (5 bases). This CDR3 spans 16 amino acids. The germline V gene has CDR1 MGHRA and CDR2 YSYEKL. V shed 3 bases and J shed 1 base, with 12 bases lying between them.

The CDR3: CASSLRGNYGYTF. The CDR3 DNA reads as TGTGCCAGCAGTTTACGGGGGAACTATGGCTACACCTTC. The rearrangement links TRBV28 to TRBJ1-2; possibly TRBD1 for D (5 bases). Trimming cost V 2 bases and J 2 bases, with 6 bases left between them. The CDR3 is made up of 13 amino acids. Germline CDR1 and CDR2: MDHEN and SYDVKM.

Turning to this clone: Other DNA sequences in the same sample also yield this CDR3. The V gene is TRBV19, the J gene TRBJ1-5, with no clear D. V gave up 9 bases and J gave up 0 bases, with 12 bases separating them. The CDR3 sequence is 14 residues long. Germline-derived CDR1 and CDR2 are LNHDA and SQIVND (reference sequence). CDR3 loop: CASYSSNSNQPQHF. The CDR3 DNA reads TGTGCCAGCTATTCCAGCAATAGCAATCAGCCCCAGCATTTT.

This rearrangement joins TRBV7-8 to TRBJ1-1; D is unclear. The CDR3 totals 13 residues. V was trimmed by 1 base and J by 1 base, leaving 4 bases between them. The germline V gene encodes CDR1 SGHVS and CDR2 FQNEAQ. The CDR3 is CASSLVENTEAFF. In nucleotides, the CDR3 is TGTGCCAGCAGCTTAGTAGAGAACACTGAAGCTTTCTTT.

V and J are TRBV7-2 and TRBJ1-5; 10 nucleotides align to TRBD1. From germline, CDR1 is SGHTA and CDR2 FQGNSA. Trimming cost V 5 bases and J 6 bases; bases outside gene matches: 7. This CDR3 has 15 residues. For the CDR3, the DNA is TGTGCCAGCAGCACAACCGGGACAGGGGTTCAGCCCCAGCATTTT. Translating gives CASSTTGTGVQPQHF.

This chain uses TRBV5-4 with TRBJ2-2; 10 nucleotides align to TRBD1. Germline V lookup: CDR1 SGHNT, CDR2 YYREEE (reference sequence). The CDR3 is 16 residues long. V shed 4 bases, J shed 5 bases, and the junction held 8 bases outside the gene matches. CDR3 sequence (DNA): TGTGCCAGCAGCCGACCGACAGGGGGCCTAACCGGGGAGCTGTTTTTT. Protein product: CASSRPTGGLTGELFF.

The chain links TRBV2 to TRBJ2-7; 9 positions match TRBD1. Germline loops: CDR1 SNHLY, CDR2 FYNNEI. Unmatched junction bases numbered 7, after V lost 6 bases and J lost 4 bases. This CDR3 has 14 amino acids. The CDR3: CASRVPGQGYEQYF. Written as DNA, the CDR3 is TGTGCCAGCAGGGTACCGGGACAGGGATACGAGCAGTACTTC.

Notes on this clone: The same CDR3 arises from other DNA sequences in this sample as well. The chain employs TRBV9 and TRBJ1-4, with 7 bases matching TRBD1. There are 15 residues in the CDR3. V lost 4 bases and J lost 7; bases outside the gene matches: 10. The V gene's germline CDR1 is SGDLS and CDR2 YYNGEE. CDR3 coding DNA: TGTGCCAGCAGCCGACGGGACAGCTACATTGAAAAACTGTTTTTT. It yields the protein CASSRRDSYIEKLFF.

The chain links TRBV6-5 to TRBJ1-1, with unresolved D. V lost 8 bases to trimming and J lost 4 bases, with 8 bases between them. The germline gives CDR1 MNHEY, CDR2 SVGAGI. This CDR3 spans 11 amino acids. The chain's CDR3 is CASGPRTEAFF. The CDR3 bases are TGTGCCAGCGGCCCCCGCACTGAAGCTTTCTTT.

The chain joins TRBV5-1 to TRBJ1-4, with a weak D call TRBD1 (6 bases). CDR3 length: 18 residues. Trimming left V 4 bases short and J 3 bases short, with 22 bases between. The germline gives CDR1 SGHRS, CDR2 YFSETQ. The CDR3 sequence is CASSLRGQGNLANEKLFF. CDR3 coding DNA: TGCGCCAGCAGCCTACGTGGGCAGGGGAACTTGGCTAATGAAAAACTGTTTTTT.

This sequence joins TRBV5-1 and TRBJ2-7; 14 bases agree with TRBD2. Germline V gene data show CDR1 as SGHRS and CDR2 as YFSETQ. J lost 3 bases, V lost 0 bases, and 5 bases had no gene match. This CDR3 contains 17 residues. The CDR3 bases are TGCGCCAGCAGCTTGGGGACTAGCGGGAGGAACTACTACGAGCAGTACTTC. It translates to CASSLGTSGRNYYEQYF.

The sample holds a few counts of this clone. V is TRBV6-5 and J is TRBJ1-2; D gene ambiguous. The CDR3 totals 15 residues. Trimming took 2 bases from V and 5 from J, leaving 15 bases between them. Germline V gene lookup returns CDR1 MNHEY and CDR2 SVGAGI. The CDR3 region has the DNA TGTGCCAGCAGTTACGGAGTAACGGGGATTTATGGCTACACCTTC. Residues: CASSYGVTGIYGYTF.

The chain employs TRBV6-6 and TRBJ2-6; no clear D gene. V was clipped by 6 bases and J by 0 bases, with 6 bases between them. This CDR3 has 14 residues. Germline CDR1 and CDR2: MNHNY and SVGAGI (reference sequence). The CDR3 loop is CASRPTSGANVLTF. CDR3 coding DNA: TGTGCCAGCAGGCCCACCTCTGGGGCCAACGTCCTGACTTTC.